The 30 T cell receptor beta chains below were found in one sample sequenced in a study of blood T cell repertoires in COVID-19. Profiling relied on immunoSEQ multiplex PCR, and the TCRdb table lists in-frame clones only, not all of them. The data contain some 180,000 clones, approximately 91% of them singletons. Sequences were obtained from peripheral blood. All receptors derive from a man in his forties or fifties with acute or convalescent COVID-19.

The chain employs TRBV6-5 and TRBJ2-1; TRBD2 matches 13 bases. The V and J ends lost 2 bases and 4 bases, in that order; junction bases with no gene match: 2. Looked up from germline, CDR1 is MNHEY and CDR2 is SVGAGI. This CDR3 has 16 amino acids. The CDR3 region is CASSYTSGGGYNEQFF. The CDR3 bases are TGTGCCAGCAGTTACACTAGCGGGGGGGGGTACAATGAGCAGTTCTTC.

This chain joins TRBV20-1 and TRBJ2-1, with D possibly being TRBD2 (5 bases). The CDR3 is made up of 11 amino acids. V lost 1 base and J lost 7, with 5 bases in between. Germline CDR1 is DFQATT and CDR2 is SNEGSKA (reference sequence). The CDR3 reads CSARGGNEQFF. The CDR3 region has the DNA TGCAGTGCTAGAGGAGGGAATGAGCAGTTCTTC.

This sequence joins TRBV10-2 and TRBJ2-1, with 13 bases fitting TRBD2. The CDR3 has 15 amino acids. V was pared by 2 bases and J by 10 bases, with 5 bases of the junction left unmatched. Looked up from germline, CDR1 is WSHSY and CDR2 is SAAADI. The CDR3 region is CASSEPRGLAGEQFF. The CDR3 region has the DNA TGCGCCAGCAGTGAGCCTCGGGGACTAGCGGGGGAGCAGTTCTTC.

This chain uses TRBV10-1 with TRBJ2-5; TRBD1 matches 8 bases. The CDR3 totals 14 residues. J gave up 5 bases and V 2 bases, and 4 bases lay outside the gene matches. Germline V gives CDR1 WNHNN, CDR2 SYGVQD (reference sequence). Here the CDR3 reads CASSEGQGRETQYF. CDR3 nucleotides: TGCGCCAGCAGTGAGGGACAGGGTCGGGAGACCCAGTACTTC.

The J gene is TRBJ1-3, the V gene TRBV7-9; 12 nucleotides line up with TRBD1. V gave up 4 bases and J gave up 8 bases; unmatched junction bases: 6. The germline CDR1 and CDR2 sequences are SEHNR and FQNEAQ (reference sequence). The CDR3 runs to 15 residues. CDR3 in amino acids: CASSSPGQGADTIYF. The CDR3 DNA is TGTGCCAGCAGCTCACCGGGACAGGGGGCGGACACCATATATTTT.

CDR3 region: CATHGGGPGNEQFF. The CDR3 DNA follows: TGTGCCACCCATGGCGGGGGGCCGGGTAATGAGCAGTTCTTC. The chain links TRBV7-2 to TRBJ2-1; 8 bases are shared with TRBD2. J lost 7 bases, V lost 10 bases, and 12 bases had no gene match. Per germline, CDR1 SGHTA and CDR2 FQGNSA. The CDR3 has 14 amino acids.

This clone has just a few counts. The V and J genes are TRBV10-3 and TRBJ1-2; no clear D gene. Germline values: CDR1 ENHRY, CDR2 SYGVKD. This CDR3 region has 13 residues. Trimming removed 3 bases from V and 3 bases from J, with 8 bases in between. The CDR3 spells CAISDSVDYGYTF. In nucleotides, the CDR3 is TGTGCCATCAGTGACAGTGTCGACTATGGCTACACCTTC.

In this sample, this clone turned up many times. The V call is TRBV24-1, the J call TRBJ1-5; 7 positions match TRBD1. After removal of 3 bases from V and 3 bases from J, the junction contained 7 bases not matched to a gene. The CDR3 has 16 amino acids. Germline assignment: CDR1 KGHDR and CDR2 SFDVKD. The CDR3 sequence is CATSDVSRGDNQPQHF. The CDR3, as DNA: TGTGCCACCAGTGATGTTTCCAGGGGGGACAATCAGCCCCAGCATTTT.

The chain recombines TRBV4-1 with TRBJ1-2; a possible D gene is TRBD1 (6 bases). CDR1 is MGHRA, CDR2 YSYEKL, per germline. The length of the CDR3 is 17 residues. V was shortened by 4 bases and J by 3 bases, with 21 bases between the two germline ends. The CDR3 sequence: CASSLGKGGNVDYGYTF. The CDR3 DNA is TGCGCCAGCAGCCTGGGTAAAGGGGGTAATGTCGACTATGGCTACACCTTC.

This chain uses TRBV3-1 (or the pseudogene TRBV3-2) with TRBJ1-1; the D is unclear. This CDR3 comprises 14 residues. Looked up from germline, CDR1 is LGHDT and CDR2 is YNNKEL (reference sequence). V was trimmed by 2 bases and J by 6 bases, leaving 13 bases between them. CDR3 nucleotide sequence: TGTGCCAGCAGCCAACCAGAAAGGAGCCCTGAAGCTTTCTTT. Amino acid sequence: CASSQPERSPEAFF.

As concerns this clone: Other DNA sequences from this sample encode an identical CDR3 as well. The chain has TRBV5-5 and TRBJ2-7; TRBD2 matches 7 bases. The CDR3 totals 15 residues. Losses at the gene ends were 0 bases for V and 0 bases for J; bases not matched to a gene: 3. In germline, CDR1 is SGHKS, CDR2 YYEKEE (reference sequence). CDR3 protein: CASSLVGGSSYEQYF. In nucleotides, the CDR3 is TGTGCCAGCAGCTTGGTGGGGGGGAGCTCCTACGAGCAGTACTTC.

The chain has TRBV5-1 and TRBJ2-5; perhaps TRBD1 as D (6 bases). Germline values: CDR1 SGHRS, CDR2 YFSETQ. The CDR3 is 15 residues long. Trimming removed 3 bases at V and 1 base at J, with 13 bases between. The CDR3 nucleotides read TGCGCCAGCAGCTCCCAAGGACAGATCCAAGAGACCCAGTACTTC. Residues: CASSSQGQIQETQYF.

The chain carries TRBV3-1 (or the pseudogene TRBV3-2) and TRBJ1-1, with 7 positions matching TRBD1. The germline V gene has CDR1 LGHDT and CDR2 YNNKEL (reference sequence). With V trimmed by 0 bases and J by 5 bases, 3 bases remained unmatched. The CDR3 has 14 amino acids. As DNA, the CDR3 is TGTGCCAGCAGCCAAGAAGGGGGCATAACTGAAGCTTTCTTT. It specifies CASSQEGGITEAFF.

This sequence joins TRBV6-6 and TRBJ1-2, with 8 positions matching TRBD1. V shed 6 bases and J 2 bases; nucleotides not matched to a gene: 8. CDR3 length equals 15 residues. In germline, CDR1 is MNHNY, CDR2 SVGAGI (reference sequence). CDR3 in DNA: TGTGCCAGCAGCACCGGACAGGGCGCAAACTATGGCTACACCTTC. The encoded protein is CASSTGQGANYGYTF.

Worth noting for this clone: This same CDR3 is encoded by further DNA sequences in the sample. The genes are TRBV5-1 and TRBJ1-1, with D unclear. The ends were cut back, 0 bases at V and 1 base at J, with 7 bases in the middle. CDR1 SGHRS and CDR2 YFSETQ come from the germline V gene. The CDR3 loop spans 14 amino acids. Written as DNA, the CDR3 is TGCGCCAGCAGCTTGGTCGGTGCGAACACTGAAGCTTTCTTT. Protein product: CASSLVGANTEAFF.

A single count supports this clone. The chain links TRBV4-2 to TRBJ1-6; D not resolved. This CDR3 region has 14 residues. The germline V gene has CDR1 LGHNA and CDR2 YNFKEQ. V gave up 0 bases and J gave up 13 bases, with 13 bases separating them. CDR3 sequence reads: CASSQDLVETPLHF. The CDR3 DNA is TGTGCCAGCAGCCAAGACTTGGTAGAAACGCCCCTCCACTTT.

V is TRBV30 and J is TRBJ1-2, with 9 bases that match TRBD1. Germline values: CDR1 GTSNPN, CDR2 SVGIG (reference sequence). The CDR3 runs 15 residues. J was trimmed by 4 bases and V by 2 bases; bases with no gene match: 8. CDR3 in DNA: TGTGCCTGGAGTTTCCGATCGACAGGGGGCTATGGCTACACCTTC. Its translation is CAWSFRSTGGYGYTF.

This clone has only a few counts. CDR3 nucleotide sequence: TGTGCCAGCAGCCTCCCCGTGCATCACGGACAGGGGTGGACCGGGGAGCTGTTTTTT. Translated: CASSLPVHHGQGWTGELFF. This chain connects TRBV14 to TRBJ2-2; 9 bases line up with TRBD1. CDR1 and CDR2 (germline): SGHDN, FVKESK. The CDR3 length is 19 residues. With V trimmed by 4 bases and J by 5 bases, 17 bases remained unmatched.

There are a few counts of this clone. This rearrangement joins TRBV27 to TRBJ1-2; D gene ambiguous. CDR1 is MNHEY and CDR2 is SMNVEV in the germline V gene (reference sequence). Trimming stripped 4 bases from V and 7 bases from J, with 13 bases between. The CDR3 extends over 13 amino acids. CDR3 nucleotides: TGTGCCAGCAGTTCCCAATGGGCCCGTGGCTACACCTTC. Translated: CASSSQWARGYTF.

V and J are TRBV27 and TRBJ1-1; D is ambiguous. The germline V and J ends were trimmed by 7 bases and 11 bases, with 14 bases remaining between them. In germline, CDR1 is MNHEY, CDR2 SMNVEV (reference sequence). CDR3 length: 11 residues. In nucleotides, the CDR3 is TGTGCCAGCACCCTCGGGTTAAGGGCTTTCTTT. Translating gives CASTLGLRAFF.

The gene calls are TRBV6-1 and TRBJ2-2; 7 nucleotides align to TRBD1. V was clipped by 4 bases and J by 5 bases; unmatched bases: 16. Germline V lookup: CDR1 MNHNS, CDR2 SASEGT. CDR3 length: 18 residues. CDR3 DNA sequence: TGTGCCAGCAGTGCCCTAACACTTCAGGGGGTCCGTACCGGGGAGCTGTTTTTT. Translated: CASSALTLQGVRTGELFF.

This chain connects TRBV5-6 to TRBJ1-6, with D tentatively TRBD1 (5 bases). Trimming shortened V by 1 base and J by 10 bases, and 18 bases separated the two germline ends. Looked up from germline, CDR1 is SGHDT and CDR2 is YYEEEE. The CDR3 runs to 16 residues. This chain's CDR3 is CASSLRPGGWGSPLHF. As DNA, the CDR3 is TGTGCCAGCAGCTTGAGGCCCGGGGGATGGGGCTCACCCCTCCACTTT.

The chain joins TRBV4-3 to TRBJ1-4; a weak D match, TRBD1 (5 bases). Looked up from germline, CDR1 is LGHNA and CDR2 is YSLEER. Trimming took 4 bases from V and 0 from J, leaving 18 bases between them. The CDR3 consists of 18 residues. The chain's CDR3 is CASSLGTGNLATNEKLFF. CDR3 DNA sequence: TGCGCCAGCAGCCTTGGAACAGGAAATCTTGCAACTAATGAAAAACTGTTTTTT.

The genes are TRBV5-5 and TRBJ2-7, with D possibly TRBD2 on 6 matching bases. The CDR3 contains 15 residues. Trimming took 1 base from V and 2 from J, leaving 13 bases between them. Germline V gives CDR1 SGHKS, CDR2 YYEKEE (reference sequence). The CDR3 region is CASSLSGRGTYEQYF. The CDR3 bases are TGTGCCAGCAGCTTGAGTGGCCGGGGGACCTACGAGCAGTACTTC.

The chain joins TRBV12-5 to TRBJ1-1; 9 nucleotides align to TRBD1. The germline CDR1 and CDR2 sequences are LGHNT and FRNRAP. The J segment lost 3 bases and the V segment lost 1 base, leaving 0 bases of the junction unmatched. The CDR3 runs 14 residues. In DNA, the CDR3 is TGTGCTAGTGGTTTGGGACAGGGGGACACTGAAGCTTTCTTT. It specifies CASGLGQGDTEAFF.

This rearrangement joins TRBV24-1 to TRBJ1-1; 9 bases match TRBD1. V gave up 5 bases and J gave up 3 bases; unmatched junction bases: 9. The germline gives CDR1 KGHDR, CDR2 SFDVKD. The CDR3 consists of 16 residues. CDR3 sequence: CATSAGTGKGDTEAFF. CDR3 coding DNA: TGTGCCACCAGTGCGGGGACAGGGAAGGGGGACACTGAAGCTTTCTTT.

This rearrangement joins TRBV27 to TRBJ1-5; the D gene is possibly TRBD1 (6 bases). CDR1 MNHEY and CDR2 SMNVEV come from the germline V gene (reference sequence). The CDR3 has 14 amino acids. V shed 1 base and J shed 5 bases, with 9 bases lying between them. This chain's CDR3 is CASSLYSGDQPQHF. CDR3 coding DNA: TGTGCCAGCAGTTTATACTCAGGGGATCAGCCCCAGCATTTT.

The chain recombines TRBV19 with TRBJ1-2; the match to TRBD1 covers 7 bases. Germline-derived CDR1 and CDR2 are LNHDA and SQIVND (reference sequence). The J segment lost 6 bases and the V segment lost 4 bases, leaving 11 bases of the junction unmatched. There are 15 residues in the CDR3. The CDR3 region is CASSKPGQVWDGYTF. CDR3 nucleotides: TGTGCCAGTAGTAAACCTGGACAGGTTTGGGATGGCTACACCTTC.

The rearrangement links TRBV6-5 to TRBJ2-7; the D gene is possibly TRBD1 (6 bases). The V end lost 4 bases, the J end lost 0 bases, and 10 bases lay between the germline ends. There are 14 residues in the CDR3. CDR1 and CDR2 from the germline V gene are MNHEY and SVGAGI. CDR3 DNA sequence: TGTGCCAGCAGTTCGGACAGCGGCTCCTACGAGCAGTACTTC. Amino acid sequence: CASSSDSGSYEQYF.

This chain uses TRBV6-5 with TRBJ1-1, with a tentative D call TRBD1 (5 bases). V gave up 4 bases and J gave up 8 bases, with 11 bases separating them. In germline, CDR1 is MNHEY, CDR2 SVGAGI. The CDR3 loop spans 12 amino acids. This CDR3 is CASSWPGGEAFF. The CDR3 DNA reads TGTGCCAGCAGTTGGCCGGGGGGAGAAGCTTTCTTT.